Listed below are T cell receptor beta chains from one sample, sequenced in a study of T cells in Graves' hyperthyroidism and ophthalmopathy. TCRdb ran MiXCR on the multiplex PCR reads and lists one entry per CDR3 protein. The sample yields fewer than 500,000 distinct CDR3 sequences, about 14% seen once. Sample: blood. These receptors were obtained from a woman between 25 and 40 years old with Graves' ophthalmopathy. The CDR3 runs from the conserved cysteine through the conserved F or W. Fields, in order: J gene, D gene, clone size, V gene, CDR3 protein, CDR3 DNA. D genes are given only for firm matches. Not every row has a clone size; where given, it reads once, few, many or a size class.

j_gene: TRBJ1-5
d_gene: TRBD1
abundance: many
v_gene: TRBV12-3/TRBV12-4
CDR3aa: CASSSGQGFYSNQPQHF
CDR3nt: TGTGCCAGCAGTTCGGGACAGGGTTTTTATAGCAATCAGCCCCAGCATTTT

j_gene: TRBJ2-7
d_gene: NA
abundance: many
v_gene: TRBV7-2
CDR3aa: CASSLASTSYEQYF
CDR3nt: TGTGCCAGCAGCTTAGCCTCAACCTCCTACGAGCAGTACTTC

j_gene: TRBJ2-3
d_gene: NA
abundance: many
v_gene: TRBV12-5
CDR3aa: CASALWTGTDTQYF
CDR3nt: TGTGCTAGTGCCCTATGGACAGGCACAGATACGCAGTATTTT

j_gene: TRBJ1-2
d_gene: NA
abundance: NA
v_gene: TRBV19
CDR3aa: CASSINPANYGYTF
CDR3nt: TGTGCCAGTAGTATCAATCCGGCCAACTATGGCTACACCTTC

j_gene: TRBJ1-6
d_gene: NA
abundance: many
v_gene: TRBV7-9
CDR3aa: CASSLMSSPLHF
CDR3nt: TGTGCCAGCAGCTTAATGAGTTCACCCCTCCACTTT

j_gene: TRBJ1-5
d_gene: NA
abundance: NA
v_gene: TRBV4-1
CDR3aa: CASSQVVPRGNSNQPQHF
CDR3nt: TGCGCCAGCAGCCAAGTAGTGCCTAGAGGGAATAGCAATCAGCCCCAGCATTTT

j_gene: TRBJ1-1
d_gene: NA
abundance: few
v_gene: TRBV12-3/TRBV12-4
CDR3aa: CASRPNREVNTEAFF
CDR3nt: TGTGCCAGCAGACCAAACAGGGAGGTGAACACTGAAGCTTTCTTT

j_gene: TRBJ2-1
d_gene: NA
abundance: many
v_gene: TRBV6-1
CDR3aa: CASSGRRNLYNEQFF
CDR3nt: TGTGCCAGCAGTGGGCGCCGAAACCTATACAATGAGCAGTTCTTC

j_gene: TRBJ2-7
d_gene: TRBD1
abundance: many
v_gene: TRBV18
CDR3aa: CASSVPGQGAPYEQYF
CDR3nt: TGTGCCAGCTCAGTTCCGGGACAGGGGGCCCCCTACGAGCAGTACTTC

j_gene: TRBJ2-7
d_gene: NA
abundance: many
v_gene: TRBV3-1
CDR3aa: CASSQDGSERTYEQYF
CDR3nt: TGTGCCAGCAGCCAAGATGGGTCCGAACGGACCTACGAGCAGTACTTC

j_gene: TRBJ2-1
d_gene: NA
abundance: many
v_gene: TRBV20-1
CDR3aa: CSASRGRKGNEQFF
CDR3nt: TGCAGTGCTAGTCGGGGCAGAAAGGGCAATGAGCAGTTCTTC

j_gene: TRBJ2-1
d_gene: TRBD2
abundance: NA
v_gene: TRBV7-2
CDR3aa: CASSLGLAGASLHNEQFF
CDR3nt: TGTGCCAGCAGCTTAGGATTAGCGGGAGCTTCCCTTCACAATGAGCAGTTCTTC

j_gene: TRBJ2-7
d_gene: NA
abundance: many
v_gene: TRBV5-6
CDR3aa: CASSLQFSGLAYEQYF
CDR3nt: TGTGCCAGCAGCTTGCAGTTTTCGGGACTCGCGTACGAGCAGTACTTC

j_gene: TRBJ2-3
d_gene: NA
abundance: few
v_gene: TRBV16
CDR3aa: CASSTQGEAGYTQYF
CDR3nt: TGTGCCAGCAGCACCCAGGGCGAGGCGGGCTATACGCAGTATTTT

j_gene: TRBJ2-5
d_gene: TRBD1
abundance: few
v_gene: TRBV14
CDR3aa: CASSHPLGQGLLGQETQYF
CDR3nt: TGTGCCAGCAGCCATCCGTTGGGACAGGGGCTCTTGGGGCAAGAGACCCAGTACTTC

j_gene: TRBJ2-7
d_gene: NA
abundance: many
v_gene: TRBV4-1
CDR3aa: CASSHGGTVYEQYF
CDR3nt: TGCGCCAGCAGCCATGGGGGCACCGTCTACGAGCAGTACTTC

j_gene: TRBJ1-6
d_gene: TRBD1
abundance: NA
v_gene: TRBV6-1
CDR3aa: CASKTGTGGYSPLHF
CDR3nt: TGTGCCAGCAAAACGGGGACAGGGGGCTATTCACCCCTCCACTTT

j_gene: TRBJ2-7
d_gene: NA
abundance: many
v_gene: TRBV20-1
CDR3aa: CSARDGSVEQYF
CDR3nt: TGCAGTGCTAGAGATGGGAGCGTAGAGCAGTACTTC

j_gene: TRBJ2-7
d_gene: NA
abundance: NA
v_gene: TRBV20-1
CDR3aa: CSASRGDNEQYF
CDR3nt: TGCAGTGCTAGTAGGGGGGATAATGAGCAGTACTTC

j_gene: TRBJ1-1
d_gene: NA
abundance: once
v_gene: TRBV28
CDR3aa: CASSSPISEAFF
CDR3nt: TGTGCCAGCAGTTCCCCCATAAGTGAAGCTTTCTTT

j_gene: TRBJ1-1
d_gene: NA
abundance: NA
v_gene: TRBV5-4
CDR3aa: CASSLDPITEAFF
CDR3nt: TGTGCCAGCAGCTTGGATCCTATCACTGAAGCTTTCTTT

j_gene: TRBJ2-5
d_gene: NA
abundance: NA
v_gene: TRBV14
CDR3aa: CASSQDRRVETQYF
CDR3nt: TGTGCCAGCAGCCAAGATCGCAGGGTGGAGACCCAGTACTTC

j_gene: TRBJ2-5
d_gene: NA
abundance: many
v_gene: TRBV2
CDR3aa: CASSPEETQYF
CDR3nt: TGTGCCAGCAGTCCGGAGGAGACCCAGTACTTC

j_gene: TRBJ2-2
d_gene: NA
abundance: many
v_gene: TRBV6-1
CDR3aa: CASTPRPGKGHNTGELFF
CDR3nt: TGTGCCAGCACCCCAAGACCGGGCAAGGGCCACAACACCGGGGAGCTGTTTTTT

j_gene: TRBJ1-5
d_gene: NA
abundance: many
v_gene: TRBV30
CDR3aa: CAWSVGTSAYQPQHF
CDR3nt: TGTGCCTGGAGTGTGGGTACGTCAGCCTATCAGCCCCAGCATTTT

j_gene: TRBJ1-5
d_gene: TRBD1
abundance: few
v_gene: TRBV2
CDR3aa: CASSGLVVLGQENQPQHF
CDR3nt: TGTGCCAGCAGTGGTCTGGTTGTTTTGGGACAGGAGAATCAGCCCCAGCATTTT

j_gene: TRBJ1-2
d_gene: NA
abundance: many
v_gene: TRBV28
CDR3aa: CASTIDRYTYGYTF
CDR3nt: TGTGCCAGCACCATAGACAGATACACGTATGGCTACACCTTC

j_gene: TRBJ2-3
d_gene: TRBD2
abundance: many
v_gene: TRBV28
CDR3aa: CASSQGRSGGGSDTQYF
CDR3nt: TGTGCCAGCAGTCAGGGCCGTAGCGGGGGGGGCTCAGATACGCAGTATTTT

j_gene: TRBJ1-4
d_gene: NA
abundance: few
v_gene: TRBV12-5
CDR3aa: CASARGRVRSNNEKLFF
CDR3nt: TGTGCTAGTGCCCGTGGGAGGGTACGGTCTAATAATGAAAAACTGTTTTTT

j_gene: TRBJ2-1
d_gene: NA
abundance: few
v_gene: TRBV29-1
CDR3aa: CSATTPRRAYNEQFF
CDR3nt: TGCAGCGCAACAACACCGCGGCGAGCCTACAATGAGCAGTTCTTC

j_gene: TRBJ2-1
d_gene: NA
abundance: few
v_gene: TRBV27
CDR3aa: CASRKTGSGISNEQFF
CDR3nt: TGTGCCAGCAGGAAGACAGGATCTGGAATATCCAATGAGCAGTTCTTC

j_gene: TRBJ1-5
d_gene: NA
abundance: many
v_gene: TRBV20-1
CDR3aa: CSARVGGKPQHF
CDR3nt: TGCAGTGCTAGAGTGGGGGGGAAGCCCCAGCATTTT

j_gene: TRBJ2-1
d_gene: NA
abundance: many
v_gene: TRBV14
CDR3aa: CASSQVGGYTNEQFF
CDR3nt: TGTGCCAGCAGCCAAGTTGGGGGGTACACAAATGAGCAGTTCTTC

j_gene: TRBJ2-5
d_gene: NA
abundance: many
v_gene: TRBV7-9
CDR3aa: CASSLYRSPETQYF
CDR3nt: TGTGCCAGCAGCTTATATAGGTCACCAGAGACCCAGTACTTC

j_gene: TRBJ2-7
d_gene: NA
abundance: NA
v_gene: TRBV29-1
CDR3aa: CSVLERFYEQYF
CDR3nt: TGCAGCGTTCTGGAGCGGTTCTACGAGCAGTACTTC

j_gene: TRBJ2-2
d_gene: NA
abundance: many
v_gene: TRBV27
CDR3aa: CASSLGPGTGELFF
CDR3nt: TGTGCCAGCAGTTTGGGGCCGGGCACCGGGGAGCTGTTTTTT

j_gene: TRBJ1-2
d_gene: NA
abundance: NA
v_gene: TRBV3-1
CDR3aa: CASEVAGGGLYGYTF
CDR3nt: TGTGCCAGCGAAGTAGCGGGGGGCGGGCTCTATGGCTACACCTTC

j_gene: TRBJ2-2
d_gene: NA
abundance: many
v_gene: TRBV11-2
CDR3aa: CASSLGGSTGELFF
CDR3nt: TGTGCCAGCAGCTTAGGGGGTAGCACCGGGGAGCTGTTTTTT

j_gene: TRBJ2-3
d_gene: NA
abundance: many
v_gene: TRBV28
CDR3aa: CASSSITDTQYF
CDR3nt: TGTGCCAGCAGTTCAATCACAGATACGCAGTATTTT

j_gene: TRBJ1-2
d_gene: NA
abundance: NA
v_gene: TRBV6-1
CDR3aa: CASIRIPRQSAPNYGYTF
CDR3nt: TGTGCCAGCATCAGGATCCCCCGACAGTCCGCTCCCAACTATGGCTACACCTTC

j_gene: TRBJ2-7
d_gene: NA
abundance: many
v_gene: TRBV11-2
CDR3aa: CASSYSTGSVYEQYF
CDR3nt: TGTGCCAGCAGCTATTCGACAGGATCGGTCTACGAGCAGTACTTC

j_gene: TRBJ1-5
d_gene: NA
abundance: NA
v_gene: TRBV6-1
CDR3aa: CASSEAVFPNQPQHF
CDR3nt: TGTGCCAGCAGTGAAGCGGTCTTCCCTAATCAGCCCCAGCATTTT

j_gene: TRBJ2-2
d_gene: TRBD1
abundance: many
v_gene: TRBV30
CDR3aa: CAWSVQGAGELFF
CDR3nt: TGTGCCTGGAGTGTACAGGGGGCCGGGGAGCTGTTTTTT

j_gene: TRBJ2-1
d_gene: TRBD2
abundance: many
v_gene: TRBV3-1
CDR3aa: CASSPRTSSVTGVEQFF
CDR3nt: TGTGCCAGCAGCCCCCGGACTAGCTCAGTAACTGGCGTTGAGCAGTTCTTC

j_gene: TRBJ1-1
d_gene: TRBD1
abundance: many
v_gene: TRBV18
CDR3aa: CASSRGTVGEAFF
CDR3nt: TGTGCCAGCTCTCGCGGGACAGTGGGGGAAGCTTTCTTT

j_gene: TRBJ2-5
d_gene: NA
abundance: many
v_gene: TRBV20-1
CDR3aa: CSARDPTTGRQYF
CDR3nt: TGCAGTGCTAGAGATCCCACGACAGGTCGCCAGTACTTC

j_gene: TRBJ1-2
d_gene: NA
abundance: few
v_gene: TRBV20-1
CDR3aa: CSARVRGPTTYGYTF
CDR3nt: TGCAGTGCTAGAGTGCGAGGGCCCACGACTTATGGCTACACCTTC

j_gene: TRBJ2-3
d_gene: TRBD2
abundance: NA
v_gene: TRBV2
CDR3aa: CAKLTSAPDTQYF
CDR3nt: TGTGCCAAGCTGACTAGCGCCCCAGATACGCAGTATTTT

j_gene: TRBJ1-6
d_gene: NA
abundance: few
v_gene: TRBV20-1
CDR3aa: CSARTEFYNSPLHF
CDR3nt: TGCAGTGCAAGGACAGAGTTCTATAATTCACCCCTCCACTTT

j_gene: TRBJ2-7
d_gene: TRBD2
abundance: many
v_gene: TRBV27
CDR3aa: CASSHHTTSGSIYEQYF
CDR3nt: TGTGCCAGCAGCCACCATACCACTAGCGGGAGTATCTACGAGCAGTACTTC